The 22 T cell receptor beta chains given below trace back to one sample, sequenced in a study of T cell responses to AZD1222 COVID-19 vaccine (dated by TCRdb to 2020 to 2023). The library came from the immunoSEQ multiplex PCR assay. TCRdb mirrors the immuneACCESS table, restricted to in-frame sequences. Some clones are absent from its copies; in checked studies, under half trace to an unresolved V gene, and the reason for the others is unknown. The sample has 150,000 to 200,000 clones on record, around 92% of them singletons. About 2.5% of the sample goes to the ten largest clones. The time point label corresponds to: baseline before first vaccination. Sequencing was performed on peripheral blood, taken on day 0 of AZD1222 vaccination. Receptors originate from an adult in good health.

This chain links TRBV5-1 with TRBJ2-3; TRBD2 matches at 7 bases. V was clipped by 1 base and J by 5 bases; unmatched bases: 7. The CDR3 is 15 amino acids. The V gene's germline CDR1 is SGHRS and CDR2 YFSETQ. The CDR3 loop reads CASSLWASGGDTQYF. The CDR3 DNA is TGCGCCAGCAGCTTGTGGGCTAGCGGAGGAGATACGCAGTATTTT.

The CDR3 spells CASSVGWLPYEQYF. CDR3 DNA sequence: TGTGCCAGCAGCGTAGGGTGGTTACCCTACGAGCAGTACTTC. The chain employs TRBV9 and TRBJ2-7; D uncertain. V lost 0 bases to trimming and J lost 2 bases, with 9 bases between them. The V gene's germline CDR1 is SGDLS and CDR2 YYNGEE. The length of the CDR3 is 14 residues.

This clone occurred a few times. J is TRBJ2-3 and V is TRBV27; 11 nucleotides match TRBD2. J was trimmed by 7 bases and V by 2 bases; bases with no gene match: 5. CDR3 size: 15 residues. CDR1 is MNHEY and CDR2 is SMNVEV in the germline V gene (reference sequence). CDR3 loop: CASSLTSGSTYTQYF. CDR3 sequence (DNA): TGTGCCAGCAGTTTAACTAGCGGGAGTACATATACGCAGTATTTT.

The J gene is TRBJ1-1, the V gene TRBV10-3; D is unresolved. The CDR3 loop spans 14 amino acids. The germline V gene encodes CDR1 ENHRY and CDR2 SYGVKD. Between the trimmed V and J ends, which lost 6 bases and 3 bases, there was a span of 14 bases. Here the CDR3 DNA reads TGTGCCATCAGAATAGACCAACTGGACACTGAAGCTTTCTTT. This codes for CAIRIDQLDTEAFF.

The chain has TRBV15 and TRBJ1-1; TRBD1 is a possible D gene (6 bases). Trimming took off 0 bases at V and 9 bases at J, with 17 bases between the two ends. The CDR3 is made up of 15 amino acids. The germline CDR1 and CDR2 sequences are LNHNV and YYDKDF (reference sequence). Written as DNA, the CDR3 is TGTGCCACCAGCAGAGATCAGACTTCAGGGGATAAAGCTTTCTTT. Amino acids: CATSRDQTSGDKAFF.

The genes are TRBV3-1 (or the pseudogene TRBV3-2) and TRBJ2-3; 9 bases are shared with TRBD1. The CDR3 loop spans 17 amino acids. V lost 3 bases and J lost 5; bases outside the gene matches: 12. Germline V lookup: CDR1 LGHDT, CDR2 YNNKEL (reference sequence). CDR3 region: CASSHSVAQGAGDTQYF. Here the CDR3 DNA reads TGTGCCAGCAGCCATTCGGTGGCACAGGGGGCTGGAGATACGCAGTATTTT.

The CDR3 sequence: CASSDGAGLYNEQFF. The CDR3 DNA reads TGTGCCAGCAGTGATGGGGCAGGGTTATACAATGAGCAGTTCTTC. V usage is TRBV2 and J usage is TRBJ2-1; TRBD1 might be the D (5 bases). The CDR3 is 15 residues long. Looked up from germline, CDR1 is SNHLY and CDR2 is FYNNEI. V was trimmed by 3 bases and J by 4 bases, leaving 13 bases between them.

This chain joins TRBV10-1 and TRBJ2-3; D is ambiguous. V was pared by 5 bases and J by 3 bases, with 9 bases between. The CDR3 is 13 residues long. The germline gives CDR1 WNHNN, CDR2 SYGVQD (reference sequence). In DNA, the CDR3 is TGCGCCAGCAGTCGCCAAGATACAGATACGCAGTATTTT. Protein sequence: CASSRQDTDTQYF.

This chain connects TRBV28 to TRBJ2-7, with 12 positions matching TRBD1. CDR1 and CDR2 (germline): MDHEN, SYDVKM. This CDR3 spans 17 amino acids. V trimming: 4 bases; J trimming: 3 bases; junction bases outside the gene matches: 10. This chain's CDR3 is CASSSPMGQGALYEQYF. In DNA, the CDR3 is TGTGCCAGCAGTTCTCCAATGGGACAGGGGGCCCTCTACGAGCAGTACTTC.

The CDR3 sequence is CASSSATGSGYTF. The CDR3 DNA reads as TGTGCCAGCAGCTCGGCGACAGGATCTGGCTACACCTTC. The rearrangement joins TRBV7-9 to TRBJ1-2; D might be TRBD1 (6 bases). The germline V and J ends were trimmed by 4 bases and 7 bases, with 13 bases remaining between them. Germline values: CDR1 SEHNR, CDR2 FQNEAQ (reference sequence). The CDR3 has 13 amino acids.

This chain joins TRBV18 and TRBJ1-4; 11 positions agree with TRBD1. Germline CDR1 reads KGHSH; CDR2 reads LQKENI. This CDR3 contains 19 residues. The trim removed 1 base at V and 1 base at J, leaving 8 bases unmatched. As DNA, the CDR3 is TGTGCCAGCTCACCACAGCGGACAGGGGGCATGAGAACTAATGAAAAACTGTTTTTT. Its translation is CASSPQRTGGMRTNEKLFF.

The chain joins TRBV28 to TRBJ2-1, with 15 bases identical to TRBD2. Germline V CDR1 and CDR2: MDHEN, SYDVKM. The CDR3 consists of 16 residues. The V gene end was trimmed by 4 bases and the J gene end by 9 bases; junction bases not matched to a gene: 7. CDR3 sequence reads: CASSSGLAGGWGEQFF. As DNA, the CDR3 is TGTGCCAGCAGTTCTGGACTAGCGGGAGGGTGGGGTGAGCAGTTCTTC.

The chain has TRBV10-3 and TRBJ1-5; 7 nucleotides agree with TRBD1. The CDR3 totals 14 residues. Looked up from germline, CDR1 is ENHRY and CDR2 is SYGVKD. V lost 3 bases and J lost 3; bases outside the gene matches: 2. For the CDR3, the DNA is TGTGCCATCAGTGAAGGGACAGCCAATCAGCCCCAGCATTTT. Translating it yields CAISEGTANQPQHF.

This clone was observed a handful of times. This sequence joins TRBV25-1 and TRBJ2-2; D might be TRBD1 (6 bases). The CDR3 is 13 amino acids. V was pared by 5 bases and J by 3 bases, with 7 bases between. In germline, CDR1 is MGHDK, CDR2 SYGVNS. CDR3 loop: CASSYRDTGELFF. CDR3 nucleotide sequence: TGTGCCAGCAGTTACAGGGACACCGGGGAGCTGTTTTTT.

V gene TRBV5-1 combines with J gene TRBJ1-2, with TRBD1 as a possible D gene (6 bases). CDR3 size: 14 residues. With 4 bases removed from V and 1 base from J, the gap between germline ends came to 11 bases. CDR1 is SGHRS, CDR2 YFSETQ, per germline. The CDR3 protein is CASSPEGGNYGYTF. CDR3 coding DNA: TGCGCCAGCAGCCCCGAGGGGGGTAACTATGGCTACACCTTC.

The CDR3 loop is CAIPGGSTDTQYF. CDR3 DNA: TGCGCCATTCCAGGGGGCTCCACAGATACGCAGTATTTT. V and J are TRBV10-1 and TRBJ2-3; 8 bases line up with TRBD1. Germline V gives CDR1 WNHNN, CDR2 SYGVQD (reference sequence). CDR3 size: 13 residues. Unmatched junction bases numbered 5, after V lost 10 bases and J lost 2 bases.

The chain is built from TRBV28 and TRBJ1-5; unclear D gene. This CDR3 is 16 amino acids long. V was trimmed by 5 bases and J by 0 bases, leaving 14 bases between them. The germline V gene has CDR1 MDHEN and CDR2 SYDVKM. CDR3 coding DNA: TGTGCCAGCAGTCCTGCCGCGGGGAGTAGCAATCAGCCCCAGCATTTT. It codes for CASSPAAGSSNQPQHF.

As for this clone: Other DNA variants within this sample encode the same CDR3. This chain links TRBV6-4 with TRBJ2-2; unclear D gene. Germline loops: CDR1 MRHNA, CDR2 SNTAGT. The CDR3 has 14 residues. Deletions cut 4 bases from V and 4 bases from J, with 10 bases between. The CDR3 sequence is CASSASPGTGELFF. The CDR3 bases are TGTGCCAGCAGTGCGTCCCCCGGCACCGGGGAGCTGTTTTTT.

The chain uses TRBV7-3 and TRBJ2-4, with no clear D. The CDR3 runs to 13 residues. Germline values: CDR1 SGHTA, CDR2 FQGTGA. The V and J ends lost 4 bases and 9 bases respectively, with 13 bases between them. In DNA form, the CDR3 reads TGTGCCAGCAGCTCAGGACCTCCAGGCATTCAGTACTTC. This gives the protein CASSSGPPGIQYF.

The chain carries TRBV27 and TRBJ2-1; possible D gene TRBD1, 6 bases. Germline-derived CDR1 and CDR2 are MNHEY and SMNVEV (reference sequence). The CDR3 loop spans 16 amino acids. The V and J ends lost 7 bases and 0 bases respectively, with 16 bases between them. The CDR3 loop reads CASTERQGFSYNEQFF. For the CDR3, the DNA is TGTGCCAGCACCGAAAGGCAGGGGTTCTCCTACAATGAGCAGTTCTTC.

The chain employs TRBV6-5 and TRBJ2-1, with D perhaps given as TRBD1 or TRBD2 (5 bases each). V gave up 7 bases and J gave up 3 bases, with 16 bases separating them. The CDR3 spans 15 residues. In germline, CDR1 is MNHEY, CDR2 SVGAGI. The CDR3 DNA sequence: TGTGCCAGCATGAGAGGGACGGGAAACTACAATGAGCAGTTCTTC. This gives the protein CASMRGTGNYNEQFF.

CDR3 in amino acids: CASSTGVRNQPQHF. CDR3 sequence (DNA): TGTGCCAGCAGTACAGGGGTAAGGAATCAGCCCCAGCATTTT. This rearrangement joins TRBV6-5 to TRBJ1-5, with TRBD1 matching over 7 bases. CDR3 length equals 14 residues. In germline, CDR1 is MNHEY, CDR2 SVGAGI. The junction had 5 bases not matched to a gene; V was cut back by 5 bases and J by 4 bases.